The T cell receptor beta chain described here comes from a study of T cell repertoires in cytomegalovirus infection. Each CDR3 protein gets one entry after TCRdb re-called the reads with MiXCR. Of roughly 500,000 distinct CDR3 sequences listed, more than 15% are singletons. Trimming cost V 0 bases and J 1 base, with 7 bases left between them. The CDR3 is made up of 13 amino acids. The germline V gene has CDR1 DFQATT and CDR2 SNEGSKA (reference sequence). This TCR derives from a human donor in good health (CMV status not recorded). Some clones in this sample may be carry-over from other donors' samples. The chain is built from TRBV20-1 and TRBJ2-7; no firm D call. The sequenced material came from CD8+ T cells from PBMCs. The CDR3: CSARDRMSYEQYF. The CDR3 DNA sequence: TGCAGTGCTAGAGATCGAATGTCCTACGAGCAGTACTTC.